A single sample gave rise to the 10 T cell receptor beta chains below, sequenced in a study of blood T cell repertoires in COVID-19. The repertoire was sequenced with immunoSEQ multiplex PCR; TCRdb's copy has only in-frame clones and lacks some. This sample carries 150,000 or so clones, around 83% of them seen once, and the ten largest clones take approximately 30%. Sequencing was done on a sample of peripheral blood. The receptor set was obtained from a woman in her sixties with acute or convalescent COVID-19.

J is TRBJ2-7 and V is TRBV10-3, with D perhaps matching TRBD1 (5 bases). Germline lookup yields CDR1 ENHRY and CDR2 SYGVKD. Trimming shortened V by 2 bases and J by 6 bases, and 8 bases separated the two germline ends. The CDR3 runs to 12 residues. The CDR3 region is CAISEQGSEQYF. The CDR3 DNA is TGTGCCATCAGTGAGCAGGGCAGCGAGCAGTACTTC.

The CDR3 DNA reads as TGTGCCAGCAGCTTGCACACCTGGAGTGAAAAACTGTTTTTT. This sequence encodes CASSLHTWSEKLFF. This chain uses TRBV5-8 with TRBJ1-4; no clear D gene. In germline, CDR1 is SGHTS, CDR2 YDEGEE. The CDR3 length is 14 residues. Trimming took off 1 base at V and 7 bases at J, with 11 bases between the two ends.

This clone was counted a few times. This chain connects TRBV11-3 to TRBJ1-1; D might be TRBD1 (6 bases). Trimming cost V 4 bases and J 4 bases, with 16 bases left between them. The germline V gene has CDR1 SGHNT and CDR2 YENEEA. The CDR3 has 15 residues. Here the CDR3 reads CASSSRAGAPTEAFF. The CDR3, as DNA: TGTGCCAGCAGCTCCCGAGCGGGGGCCCCCACTGAAGCTTTCTTT.

J is TRBJ2-5 and V is TRBV5-5, with D possibly being TRBD1 (6 bases). Trimming stripped 5 bases from V and 4 bases from J, with 15 bases between. The CDR3 contains 14 residues. CDR1 is SGHKS, CDR2 YYEKEE, per germline (reference sequence). In nucleotides, the CDR3 is TGTGCCAGCAGACCACCCACAGGGAGAGAGACCCAGTACTTC. Residues: CASRPPTGRETQYF. The full variable domain, rest sourced from reference TRBV5-5 and TRBJ2-5, is DAGVTQSPTHLIKTRGQQVTLRCSPISGHKSVSWYQQVLGQGPQFIFQYYEKEERGRGNFPDRFSARQFPNYSSELNVNALLLGDSALYLCASRPPTGRETQYFGPGTRLLVL.

This chain joins TRBV27 and TRBJ2-1, with 8 bases lining up with TRBD1. After removal of 5 bases from V and 7 bases from J, the junction contained 10 bases not matched to a gene. CDR1 MNHEY and CDR2 SMNVEV come from the germline V gene (reference sequence). This CDR3 has 15 residues. The CDR3 loop is CASSASGQGWNEQFF. CDR3 DNA: TGTGCCAGCAGTGCTTCTGGACAGGGATGGAATGAGCAGTTCTTC.

V usage is TRBV15 and J usage is TRBJ1-4; D gene ambiguous. This CDR3 spans 15 amino acids. V was shortened by 0 bases and J by 8 bases, with 13 bases between the two germline ends. Germline V CDR1 and CDR2: LNHNV, YYDKDF (reference sequence). The CDR3 DNA reads as TGTGCCACCAGCAGAGATCGAGGCAGTAGCGAAAAACTGTTTTTT. This gives the protein CATSRDRGSSEKLFF. Full variable domain (missing parts from reference TRBV15 and TRBJ1-4): DAMVIQNPRYQVTQFGKPVTLSCSQTLNHNVMYWYQQKSSQAPKLLFHYYDKDFNNEADTPDNFQSRRPNTSFCFLDIRSPGLGDTAMYLCATSRDRGSSEKLFFGSGTQLSVL.

V usage is TRBV3-1 (or the pseudogene TRBV3-2) and J usage is TRBJ1-2; tentative D call: TRBD1 (6 bases). This CDR3 region has 15 residues. CDR1 is LGHDT and CDR2 is YNNKEL in the germline V gene (reference sequence). Deletions cut 0 bases from V and 8 bases from J, with 16 bases between. As DNA, the CDR3 is TGTGCCAGCAGCCAAGATTTCGGGCAGGGGAGCGGCTACACCTTC. It codes for CASSQDFGQGSGYTF.

The V and J genes are TRBV2 and TRBJ1-3; 8 bases fit TRBD1. Looked up from germline, CDR1 is SNHLY and CDR2 is FYNNEI. The CDR3 contains 18 residues. V dropped 0 bases and J dropped 3; count of bases not matched to a gene: 10. In DNA, the CDR3 is TGTGCCAGCAGTGAAGCTCCCGGCGGCAGGGGGCTTGGAAACACCATATATTTT. Translation: CASSEAPGGRGLGNTIYF.

The chain combines TRBV6-1 with TRBJ2-3, with D tentatively TRBD1 (6 bases). CDR3 length: 15 residues. CDR1 is MNHNS, CDR2 SASEGT, per germline. V gave up 3 bases and J gave up 8 bases, with 18 bases separating them. The CDR3 DNA reads as TGTGCCAGCAGTGACAACCCCAACAGGGTCACTACGCAGTATTTT. It encodes CASSDNPNRVTTQYF.

The chain couples TRBV2 to TRBJ1-5, with D possibly TRBD1 on 5 matching bases. The germline V and J ends were trimmed by 3 bases and 4 bases, with 10 bases remaining between them. CDR1 and CDR2 from the germline V gene are SNHLY and FYNNEI. This CDR3 is 14 amino acids long. CDR3 sequence: CASSETDKNQPQHF. CDR3 sequence (DNA): TGTGCCAGCAGTGAGACGGACAAGAATCAGCCCCAGCATTTT.